The 22 T cell receptor beta chains in this list originate from one sample, sequenced in a study of blood T cell repertoires in COVID-19. The table came from immunoSEQ multiplex PCR; TCRdb's copy has only in-frame clones and leaves some out. The table shows 380,000 or so clones, with 87% occurring only once. The sequencing sample was made of PBMCs or T cells enriched from blood (not recorded which). The source of these receptors is a young man who had recovered from COVID-19.

This rearrangement joins TRBV7-8 to TRBJ2-2; D unclear. This CDR3 is 13 amino acids long. Germline V CDR1 and CDR2: SGHVS, FQNEAQ. The V and J ends lost 1 base and 6 bases respectively, with 6 bases between them. DNA for the CDR3: TGTGCCAGCAGCTTAGGTCAGGCCGGGGAGCTGTTTTTT. Its translation: CASSLGQAGELFF.

In the case of this clone: The same CDR3 can be traced to other DNA sequences in this sample. The V gene is TRBV20-1, the J gene TRBJ1-2; D uncertain. The CDR3 consists of 10 residues. The V end was cut by 5 bases, the J end by 4 bases, with 5 bases between. The germline V gene encodes CDR1 DFQATT and CDR2 SNEGSKA (reference sequence). The CDR3 loop is CSASSYGYTF. In DNA, the CDR3 is TGCAGTGCTTCGTCCTATGGCTACACCTTC.

This clone was found a few times. J is TRBJ1-2 and V is TRBV25-1; no reliable D call. V lost 5 bases and J 1 base, leaving 11 bases between the germline ends. CDR3 length equals 14 residues. The germline V gene has CDR1 MGHDK and CDR2 SYGVNS. The CDR3 loop reads CASSTVTGNYGYTF. CDR3 coding DNA: TGTGCCAGCAGTACCGTAACGGGTAACTATGGCTACACCTTC.

The genes are TRBV13 and TRBJ1-2, with a tentative D call TRBD1 (5 bases). The CDR3 has 13 residues. Germline V gene lookup returns CDR1 PRHDT and CDR2 FYEKMQ (reference sequence). V gave up 7 bases and J gave up 2 bases, with 11 bases separating them. CDR3 DNA: TGTGCCAGCACCTCCGGGGGGAACTATGGCTACACCTTC. Its protein is CASTSGGNYGYTF. The full variable domain, with the rest looked up from reference TRBV13 and TRBJ1-2, is AAGVIQSPRHLIKEKRETATLKCYPIPRHDTVYWYQQGPGQDPQFLISFYEKMQSDKGSIPDRFSAQQFSDYHSELNMSSLELGDSALYFCASTSGGNYGYTFGSGTRLTVV.

J is TRBJ1-2 and V is TRBV15; D not certain. The CDR3 covers 16 residues. CDR1 LNHNV and CDR2 YYDKDF come from the germline V gene (reference sequence). Trimming took 1 base from V and 1 from J, leaving 13 bases between them. CDR3 in DNA: TGTGCCACCAGCAGAGGAGGAGGAACCCATAACTATGGCTACACCTTC. Its protein is CATSRGGGTHNYGYTF.

This clone turned up a few times. The chain uses TRBV5-4 and TRBJ2-1, with D possibly matching TRBD2 (6 bases). CDR3 size: 16 residues. The V end lost 3 bases, the J end lost 0 bases, and 13 bases lay between the germline ends. Germline assignment: CDR1 SGHNT and CDR2 YYREEE (reference sequence). For the CDR3, the DNA is TGTGCCAGCAGCTGGGACCGGGACTTCTCCTACAATGAGCAGTTCTTC. Its protein product is CASSWDRDFSYNEQFF.

The chain is built from TRBV10-3 and TRBJ1-1, with TRBD1 matching 9 bases. CDR3 size: 13 residues. Per germline, CDR1 ENHRY and CDR2 SYGVKD. CDR3 sequence reads: CASRDREFSEAFF. For the CDR3, the DNA is TGTGCTTCGCGGGACAGGGAATTTTCTGAAGCTTTCTTT.

The chain has TRBV14 and TRBJ1-6; no definite D call. This CDR3 spans 15 amino acids. V was trimmed by 5 bases and J by 10 bases, leaving 18 bases between them. Germline values: CDR1 SGHDN, CDR2 FVKESK. The CDR3 protein is CASSSKISWESPLHF. CDR3 in DNA: TGTGCCAGCAGCTCCAAGATATCATGGGAGTCACCCCTCCACTTT.

V usage is TRBV18 and J usage is TRBJ1-3; unclear D gene. Deletions cut 6 bases from V and 1 base from J, with 16 bases between. Germline CDR1 is KGHSH and CDR2 is LQKENI. The CDR3 totals 16 residues. The CDR3 sequence is CASSLYLDTSGNTIYF. CDR3 DNA sequence: TGTGCCAGCTCCCTATATCTCGACACGTCTGGAAACACCATATATTTT.

This chain uses TRBV4-1 with TRBJ1-2; D gene ambiguous. The CDR3 has 15 residues. The ends were cut back, 0 bases at V and 4 bases at J, with 12 bases in the middle. The germline gives CDR1 MGHRA, CDR2 YSYEKL. The CDR3 sequence is CASSQERTVPYGYTF. DNA for the CDR3: TGCGCCAGCAGCCAAGAAAGAACAGTCCCCTATGGCTACACCTTC.

CDR3 bases: TGTGCCAGTAGTACGATAGGGGGCAATCAGCCCCAGCATTTT. Translation gives CASSTIGGNQPQHF. This sequence joins TRBV19 and TRBJ1-5, with D possibly matching TRBD1 (5 bases). CDR1 is LNHDA and CDR2 is SQIVND in the germline V gene (reference sequence). Trimming removed 4 bases from V and 2 bases from J, with 9 bases in between. This CDR3 is 14 amino acids long.

This chain uses TRBV2 with TRBJ1-1; no clear D. There are 10 residues in the CDR3. Germline CDR1 and CDR2: SNHLY and FYNNEI. Deletions cut 2 bases from V and 8 bases from J, with 3 bases between. DNA for the CDR3: TGTGCCAGCAGTGAACAGGAAGCTTTCTTT. Amino acid sequence: CASSEQEAFF.

The rearrangement uses TRBV27 and TRBJ1-6; 11 bases are a match to TRBD1. J gave up 10 bases and V 4 bases, and 12 bases lay outside the gene matches. The germline V gene has CDR1 MNHEY and CDR2 SMNVEV (reference sequence). CDR3 length: 17 residues. The CDR3 region has the DNA TGTGCCAGCAGTTCCTTTTCCGGACAGGGGGCAAGGTCACCCCTCCACTTT. It translates to CASSSFSGQGARSPLHF.

The J gene is TRBJ1-5, the V gene TRBV4-1; TRBD1 agrees at 7 bases. With 1 base clipped from V and 6 bases from J, the junction kept 3 bases outside the gene matches. Germline V gene data show CDR1 as MGHRA and CDR2 as YSYEKL. The CDR3 is made up of 14 amino acids. CDR3 nucleotide sequence: TGCGCCAGCAGCCAAGGAGGGACAGCTCAGCCCCAGCATTTT. Encoded protein: CASSQGGTAQPQHF.

With regard to this clone: An end of the junction differs from the germline gene, which may be a read error. This chain joins TRBV7-7 and TRBJ2-1; TRBD2 agrees at 13 bases. This CDR3 region has 15 residues. Germline values: CDR1 SSHAT, CDR2 FNYEAQ (reference sequence). CDR3 amino acids: CASSLGTSGVHEQFF. In nucleotides, the CDR3 is TGTGCTAGCAGCCTCGGGACTAGCGGGGTCCATGAGCAGTTCTTC.

The V call is TRBV9, the J call TRBJ1-4; possibly TRBD1 for D (5 bases). Germline assignment: CDR1 SGDLS and CDR2 YYNGEE. The ends were cut back, 3 bases at V and 5 bases at J, with 8 bases in the middle. The CDR3 is 13 amino acids. As DNA, the CDR3 is TGTGCCAGCAGCGCCCCAGGGAATGAAAAACTGTTTTTT. It encodes CASSAPGNEKLFF.

This chain joins TRBV24-1 and TRBJ2-1; TRBD2 might be the D (6 bases). V shed 7 bases and J shed 0 bases, with 12 bases lying between them. Per the germline V gene, CDR1 is KGHDR and CDR2 is SFDVKD. The CDR3 contains 15 residues. This CDR3 reads CATSRGSLSYNEQFF. Written as DNA, the CDR3 is TGTGCCACCAGCCGGGGGTCCCTCTCCTACAATGAGCAGTTCTTC.

The V and J genes are TRBV4-1 and TRBJ2-2, with TRBD1 matching 8 bases. The junction had 14 bases not matched to a gene; V was cut back by 1 base and J by 7 bases. Germline V gene lookup returns CDR1 MGHRA and CDR2 YSYEKL. CDR3 length: 18 residues. The CDR3 loop reads CASSQGSPRTGFIGELFF. The CDR3, as DNA: TGCGCCAGCAGCCAAGGCTCCCCCCGGACAGGGTTTATCGGGGAGCTGTTTTTT.

The V gene is TRBV10-2, the J gene TRBJ1-5, with D uncertain. The CDR3 totals 12 residues. Trimming took 3 bases from V and 9 from J, leaving 9 bases between them. In germline, CDR1 is WSHSY, CDR2 SAAADI. Written as DNA, the CDR3 is TGCGCCAGCAGTGATCCCCGAGGGCCCCAGCATTTT. It encodes CASSDPRGPQHF.

This clone is a singleton in its sample. The V and J genes are TRBV3-1 (or the pseudogene TRBV3-2) and TRBJ2-7; 14 bases align to TRBD2. The CDR3 runs to 16 residues. The germline gives CDR1 LGHDT, CDR2 YNNKEL (reference sequence). V lost 1 base and J lost 3; bases outside the gene matches: 2. Written as DNA, the CDR3 is TGTGCCAGCAGCCAAGCCGGGACTAGCGGGGGCTACGAGCAGTACTTC. Translating gives CASSQAGTSGGYEQYF.

The chain couples TRBV4-2 to TRBJ2-3; TRBD2 matches at 9 bases. J was trimmed by 1 base and V by 3 bases; bases with no gene match: 11. Germline V gives CDR1 LGHNA, CDR2 YNFKEQ. The CDR3 is 18 amino acids. CDR3 protein: CASSQDTVAGAGTDTQYF. The CDR3 DNA sequence: TGTGCCAGCAGCCAGGATACGGTAGCGGGGGCCGGCACAGATACGCAGTATTTT.

The V gene is TRBV30, the J gene TRBJ1-1; 7 bases agree with TRBD1. CDR3 size: 14 residues. The germline V gene encodes CDR1 GTSNPN and CDR2 SVGIG (reference sequence). V shed 2 bases, J shed 1 base, and the junction held 4 bases outside the gene matches. DNA of the CDR3: TGTGCCTGGAGTAACGGACAGGCGAACACTGAAGCTTTCTTT. As protein: CAWSNGQANTEAFF.